The rows below give T cell receptor beta chains drawn from one sample of a study of cytomegalovirus exposure and HLA in healthy donors. TCRdb's table, derived via immunoSEQ multiplex PCR, lists solely in-frame clones and lacks some. The top ten clones hold around 2.2% of a sample with about 130,000 clones, roughly 80% of them seen once. The sample consisted of PBMCs. Every receptor here comes from a man between 25 and 39 years old in good health and CMV-seronegative. CDR3s include the opening cysteine and the closing phenylalanine or tryptophan. The size entry is marked missing in some rows and otherwise reads once, few, many or a size class.

clone_size: NA; j_call: TRBJ2-1; v_call: TRBV18; cdr3_aa: CASSTGSQDEQFF
clone_size: NA; j_call: TRBJ2-7; v_call: TRBV4-1; cdr3_aa: CASSQGQGAYSYEQYF
clone_size: few; j_call: TRBJ2-7; v_call: TRBV7-2; cdr3_aa: CASSLEGTGIEQYF
clone_size: NA; j_call: TRBJ2-5; v_call: TRBV30; cdr3_aa: CAWNGQGLTETQYF
clone_size: NA; j_call: TRBJ1-1; v_call: TRBV10-1; cdr3_aa: CASKKDRRRTTEAFF
clone_size: NA; j_call: TRBJ2-3; v_call: TRBV28; cdr3_aa: CASSTSLAGIETDTQYF
clone_size: NA; j_call: TRBJ2-7; v_call: TRBV27; cdr3_aa: CASSLRPGNNEQYF
clone_size: NA; j_call: TRBJ2-1; v_call: TRBV2; cdr3_aa: CASGVEEQFF
clone_size: NA; j_call: TRBJ2-2; v_call: TRBV27; cdr3_aa: CASSLGGAVHTGELFF
clone_size: NA; j_call: TRBJ1-5; v_call: TRBV7-9; cdr3_aa: CASSSSLWTDSNQPQHF
clone_size: NA; j_call: TRBJ1-1; v_call: TRBV27; cdr3_aa: CASSSGGTGRTEAFF
clone_size: NA; j_call: TRBJ2-7; v_call: TRBV29-1; cdr3_aa: CSVYRGISYEQYF
clone_size: NA; j_call: TRBJ1-2; v_call: TRBV28; cdr3_aa: CASSLRPGYGYTF
clone_size: NA; j_call: TRBJ2-7; v_call: TRBV10-3; cdr3_aa: CAIRTQLAGGSYEQYF
clone_size: few; j_call: TRBJ2-4; v_call: TRBV7-9; cdr3_aa: CASSSLTSGRGDIQYF
clone_size: NA; j_call: TRBJ1-2; v_call: TRBV6-1; cdr3_aa: CASSEGRGGSGYGYTF
clone_size: NA; j_call: TRBJ2-1; v_call: TRBV10-1; cdr3_aa: CASSRIADYTYNEQFF
clone_size: NA; j_call: TRBJ2-2; v_call: TRBV7-8; cdr3_aa: CASSLGQLNTGELFF
clone_size: once; j_call: TRBJ1-5; v_call: TRBV5-5; cdr3_aa: CASSLGTGAERQPQHF
clone_size: NA; j_call: TRBJ1-2; v_call: TRBV18; cdr3_aa: CASSPGSGGEAGYTF
clone_size: NA; j_call: TRBJ2-5; v_call: TRBV27; cdr3_aa: CASRTIVGGETQYF
clone_size: NA; j_call: TRBJ2-7; v_call: TRBV7-8; cdr3_aa: CASSLTPAARTEQYF
clone_size: NA; j_call: TRBJ1-5; v_call: TRBV29-1; cdr3_aa: CSVATGLSQPQHF
clone_size: NA; j_call: TRBJ1-5; v_call: TRBV4-1; cdr3_aa: CASSQAEAVRNQPQHF
clone_size: NA; j_call: TRBJ2-7; v_call: TRBV6-5; cdr3_aa: CASSYSEGTAPYF
clone_size: NA; j_call: NA; v_call: TRBV7-9; cdr3_aa: CASSLATGLGEQYF
clone_size: NA; j_call: TRBJ2-3; v_call: TRBV11-3; cdr3_aa: CASSPGQGVGTDTQYF
clone_size: NA; j_call: TRBJ2-7; v_call: TRBV6-1; cdr3_aa: CASSRLAGTSYEQYF
clone_size: NA; j_call: TRBJ2-3; v_call: TRBV6-5; cdr3_aa: CASRKSSTDTQYF
clone_size: NA; j_call: TRBJ2-3; v_call: TRBV7-2; cdr3_aa: CASSLKGEGRWTQYF
clone_size: NA; j_call: TRBJ1-1; v_call: TRBV5-1; cdr3_aa: CASSLTGLNTEAFF
clone_size: NA; j_call: TRBJ1-1; v_call: TRBV6-5; cdr3_aa: CASSYGGGADLGKAFF
clone_size: NA; j_call: TRBJ2-3; v_call: TRBV27; cdr3_aa: CASIGTSGISRTDTQYF
clone_size: NA; j_call: TRBJ2-7; v_call: TRBV27; cdr3_aa: CASSLSSGSNEQYF
clone_size: NA; j_call: TRBJ1-5; v_call: TRBV5-1; cdr3_aa: CASGRDMGMPQHF
clone_size: NA; j_call: TRBJ2-2; v_call: TRBV19; cdr3_aa: CASNNELERGTGELFF
clone_size: NA; j_call: TRBJ1-2; v_call: TRBV4-3; cdr3_aa: CASSQSVGGVFQEGYTF
clone_size: once; j_call: TRBJ2-1; v_call: TRBV18; cdr3_aa: CASSPPTWSEQFF
clone_size: NA; j_call: TRBJ1-1; v_call: TRBV6-5; cdr3_aa: CASRGGPKGTEAFF
clone_size: few; j_call: TRBJ1-2; v_call: TRBV12-5; cdr3_aa: CASAPGVGYGYTF
clone_size: NA; j_call: TRBJ2-1; v_call: TRBV30; cdr3_aa: CAWSVELAGDSLRNEQFF
clone_size: NA; j_call: TRBJ2-1; v_call: TRBV13; cdr3_aa: CASSLAGEAYNEQFF
clone_size: NA; j_call: TRBJ2-5; v_call: TRBV5-5; cdr3_aa: CASSFTGEEQYF
clone_size: NA; j_call: TRBJ1-2; v_call: TRBV6-6; cdr3_aa: CASSPRLGAYGYTF
clone_size: NA; j_call: TRBJ1-5; v_call: TRBV28; cdr3_aa: CASTTGGQPQHF
clone_size: NA; j_call: TRBJ1-5; v_call: TRBV18; cdr3_aa: CASSPDRGIKPQHF
clone_size: NA; j_call: TRBJ2-7; v_call: TRBV6-5; cdr3_aa: CASRKTSSYEQYF
clone_size: NA; j_call: TRBJ2-7; v_call: TRBV5-1; cdr3_aa: CASSKLAGGPPGEQYF
clone_size: NA; j_call: TRBJ2-3; v_call: TRBV7-8; cdr3_aa: CASSYNPSTDTQYF
clone_size: NA; j_call: TRBJ2-7; v_call: TRBV28; cdr3_aa: CASIIGQGTSHEQYF
clone_size: NA; j_call: TRBJ1-1; v_call: TRBV28; cdr3_aa: CATRDRPNTEAFF
clone_size: NA; j_call: TRBJ2-7; v_call: TRBV2; cdr3_aa: CASSAGVGEQYF
clone_size: NA; j_call: TRBJ1-5; v_call: TRBV28; cdr3_aa: CASRVDREPQHF
clone_size: NA; j_call: TRBJ2-1; v_call: TRBV29-1; cdr3_aa: CSVGAGGVANNEQFF
clone_size: NA; j_call: TRBJ1-5; v_call: TRBV7-8; cdr3_aa: CASSLDFQGGQPQHF
clone_size: NA; j_call: TRBJ1-2; v_call: TRBV27; cdr3_aa: CASSLRDRVPGYTF
clone_size: NA; j_call: TRBJ2-7; v_call: TRBV6-5; cdr3_aa: CASSSGTATRYEQYF
clone_size: NA; j_call: TRBJ2-2; v_call: TRBV9; cdr3_aa: CASSPPGGPAGELFF